Below, 22 T cell receptor beta chains from the same sample are listed, as sequenced in a study of cytomegalovirus exposure and HLA in healthy donors. The PCR ran on 60 Vbeta and 13 Jbeta primers. Assay used: immunoSEQ multiplex PCR; TCRdb lists only in-frame clones, some missing. The table lists 200,000 to 250,000 clones, approximately 68% of them singletons. Material: PBMCs. These receptors were taken from a woman in her 30s in good health and CMV-seronegative.

This clone showed up just a few times. The chain couples TRBV11-2 to TRBJ2-5; 7 positions match TRBD1. The CDR3 consists of 15 residues. The ends lost 10 bases at V and 0 bases at J; junction bases unmatched: 11. The V gene's germline CDR1 is SGHAT and CDR2 FQNNGV. The CDR3 coding sequence is TGTGCCACCTCCTTCACGGGGACAGACCAAGAGACCCAGTACTTC. It encodes CATSFTGTDQETQYF.

The chain has TRBV2 and TRBJ2-1; TRBD2 agrees at 8 bases. The V segment lost 8 bases and the J segment 6 bases; nucleotides outside the gene matches: 6. The CDR3 length is 13 residues. The germline V gene has CDR1 SNHLY and CDR2 FYNNEI. The CDR3 region is CASYGGGFNEQFF. DNA for the CDR3: TGTGCCAGCTACGGCGGGGGGTTCAATGAGCAGTTCTTC.

The V call is TRBV7-9, the J call TRBJ2-7, with D uncertain. The CDR3 is made up of 14 amino acids. V lost 3 bases and J lost 3, with 12 bases in between. Germline CDR1 is SEHNR and CDR2 is FQNEAQ (reference sequence). In DNA, the CDR3 is TGTGCCAGCAGCTTTTTTGCGGAGAACTACGAGCAGTACTTC. It yields the protein CASSFFAENYEQYF.

The V call is TRBV10-1, the J call TRBJ1-1; D is unclear. There are 14 residues in the CDR3. Trimming took off 5 bases at V and 4 bases at J, with 14 bases between the two ends. Germline V lookup: CDR1 WNHNN, CDR2 SYGVQD (reference sequence). The CDR3 sequence is CASSHGRAGTEAFF. The CDR3 DNA reads TGCGCCAGCAGTCACGGACGGGCGGGCACTGAAGCTTTCTTT.

CDR3 in DNA: TGTGCCAGCAGTTCGGGACAGACAAGCAATCAGCCCCAGCATTTT. It specifies CASSSGQTSNQPQHF. V gene TRBV7-8 combines with J gene TRBJ1-5, with 7 nucleotides matching TRBD1. Germline V gene lookup returns CDR1 SGHVS and CDR2 FQNEAQ. The V and J ends lost 6 bases and 1 base, in that order; junction bases with no gene match: 6. The CDR3 has 15 residues.

This chain joins TRBV19 and TRBJ1-2; 9 positions match TRBD1. From germline, CDR1 is LNHDA and CDR2 SQIVND (reference sequence). The junction had 11 bases not matched to a gene; V was cut back by 5 bases and J by 4 bases. This CDR3 has 16 amino acids. In DNA form, the CDR3 reads TGTGCCAGTAGTTCCACCTACAGGGGGCCTTTCTATGGCTACACCTTC. The encoded protein is CASSSTYRGPFYGYTF. The full variable domain, completed using reference TRBV19 and TRBJ1-2, is DGGITQSPKYLFRKEGQNVTLSCEQNLNHDAMYWYRQDPGQGLRLIYYSQIVNDFQKGDIAEGYSVSREKKESFPLTVTSAQKNPTAFYLCASSSTYRGPFYGYTFGSGTRLTVV.

In regard to this clone: Compared with germline, one end of the junction differs, possibly owing to a read error. V is TRBV7-7 and J is TRBJ2-5, with 14 bases lining up with TRBD2. Germline V gene data show CDR1 as SSHAT and CDR2 as FNYEAQ (reference sequence). The CDR3 totals 16 residues. The CDR3 sequence is CASSLGLAGAQETQYF. The CDR3 DNA sequence: TGTGCTAGCAGCTTGGGACTAGCGGGAGCCCAAGAGACCCAGTACTTC. Full variable domain (outside the CDR3, taken from reference TRBV7-7 and TRBJ2-5): GAGVSQSPRYKVTKRGQDVTLRCDPISSHATLYWYQQALGQGPEFLTYFNYEAQPDKSGLPSDRFSAERPEGSISTLTIQRTEQRDSAMYRCASSLGLAGAQETQYFGPGTRLLVL.

The chain couples TRBV11-2 to TRBJ2-1; a weak D match, TRBD1 (5 bases). The CDR3 sequence is 13 residues long. The V gene's germline CDR1 is SGHAT and CDR2 FQNNGV. Trimming removed 8 bases from V and 4 bases from J, with 12 bases in between. Here the CDR3 reads CASLGQKYNEQFF. CDR3 nucleotides: TGTGCCAGCTTAGGACAAAAATACAATGAGCAGTTCTTC.

The V gene is TRBV18, the J gene TRBJ2-5; 14 bases align to TRBD2. This CDR3 spans 15 amino acids. Germline CDR1 and CDR2: KGHSH and LQKENI. V shed 3 bases, J shed 4 bases, and the junction held 1 base outside the gene matches. The CDR3 DNA reads TGTGCCAGCTCACCCGGGACTAGCGGGAGAGAGACCCAGTACTTC. Residues: CASSPGTSGRETQYF.

Here the CDR3 DNA reads TGTGCCAGCTCACCCTCCCAGGGCGGTAACTCTGGGGCCAACGTCCTGACTTTC. Translating gives CASSPSQGGNSGANVLTF. The chain has TRBV18 and TRBJ2-6; tentative D call: TRBD1 (5 bases). Deletions cut 3 bases from V and 0 bases from J, with 15 bases between. The CDR3 loop spans 18 amino acids. Germline V CDR1 and CDR2: KGHSH, LQKENI. Variable domain in full (rest from reference TRBV18 and TRBJ2-6): NAGVMQNPRHLVRRRGQEARLRCSPMKGHSHVYWYRQLPEEGLKFMVYLQKENIIDESGMPKERFSAEFPKEGPSILRIQQVVRGDSAAYFCASSPSQGGNSGANVLTFGAGSRLTVL.

V is TRBV27 and J is TRBJ2-1; 11 bases align to TRBD2. The CDR3 is made up of 16 amino acids. Trimming took 4 bases from V and 2 from J; bases not matched to a gene: 4. The V gene's germline CDR1 is MNHEY and CDR2 SMNVEV (reference sequence). The CDR3 nucleotides are TGTGCCAGCAGTTCCTTTAGCGGGGGGGCCTACAATGAGCAGTTCTTC. Amino acids: CASSSFSGGAYNEQFF.

Here the CDR3 reads CSSSRGGDQETQYF. In nucleotides, the CDR3 is TGCTCGTCGTCGAGGGGAGGTGATCAAGAGACCCAGTACTTC. V usage is TRBV5-1 and J usage is TRBJ2-5; D possibly corresponds to TRBD2 (6 bases). Germline CDR1 is SGHRS and CDR2 is YFSETQ. The CDR3 loop spans 14 amino acids.

This clone appeared a few times. The CDR3 nucleotides read TGTGCCTGGAGTGTCGGGGTCCAGAACACTGAAGCTTTCTTT. Residues: CAWSVGVQNTEAFF. The J gene is TRBJ1-1, the V gene TRBV30; no reliable D call. Germline lookup yields CDR1 GTSNPN and CDR2 SVGIG (reference sequence). V was clipped by 0 bases and J by 1 base, with 9 bases between them. This CDR3 has 14 amino acids.

CDR3 nucleotides: TGTGCCAGCAGCTTAACCCAGTCCGGGAGGCAGGGCAACACCGGGGAGCTGTTTTTT. This translates into CASSLTQSGRQGNTGELFF. The chain combines TRBV7-9 with TRBJ2-2, with 7 bases lining up with TRBD2. Germline V gives CDR1 SEHNR, CDR2 FQNEAQ (reference sequence). Trimming took 2 bases from V and 2 from J; bases not matched to a gene: 14. This CDR3 spans 19 amino acids.

This chain joins TRBV5-1 and TRBJ2-1, with 16 bases that match TRBD2. This CDR3 region has 16 residues. Germline-derived CDR1 and CDR2 are SGHRS and YFSETQ. V lost 4 bases, J lost 8 bases, and 6 bases stayed unmatched. DNA of the CDR3: TGCGCCAGCAGCCCGCCGGGACTAGCGGGGGGGGATGAGCAGTTCTTC. Amino acids: CASSPPGLAGGDEQFF.

The chain employs TRBV7-9 and TRBJ1-4; D ambiguous. The germline gives CDR1 SEHNR, CDR2 FQNEAQ (reference sequence). The CDR3 totals 14 residues. The germline V and J ends were trimmed by 5 bases and 5 bases, with 12 bases remaining between them. The CDR3, as DNA: TGTGCCAGCAGCCCCGTCGACGGGAATGAAAAACTGTTTTTT. Its protein is CASSPVDGNEKLFF.

The chain combines TRBV10-3 with TRBJ2-3; 11 nucleotides align to TRBD2. The V and J ends lost 10 bases and 2 bases, in that order; junction bases with no gene match: 5. The germline CDR1 and CDR2 sequences are ENHRY and SYGVKD. The CDR3 is 14 residues long. DNA of the CDR3: TGTGCCACCCTAGCGGGGGGCCTCACAGATACGCAGTATTTT. It codes for CATLAGGLTDTQYF.

CDR3 amino acids: CASSGPGQGRGNEKLFF. DNA for the CDR3: TGTGCCAGCAGCGGACCGGGACAGGGCCGCGGTAATGAAAAACTGTTTTTT. The chain uses TRBV5-6 and TRBJ1-4, with TRBD1 matching 9 bases. The ends lost 4 bases at V and 4 bases at J; junction bases unmatched: 11. CDR3 size: 17 residues. Germline CDR1 and CDR2: SGHDT and YYEEEE.

This clone has more than one count but fewer than ten. The rearrangement links TRBV7-2 to TRBJ2-5, with 8 bases that match TRBD2. V was clipped by 4 bases and J by 4 bases; unmatched bases: 8. In germline, CDR1 is SGHTA, CDR2 FQGNSA. This CDR3 spans 15 amino acids. The CDR3: CASSSGSGGGETQYF. The CDR3 nucleotides are TGTGCCAGCAGCTCCGGTTCGGGGGGGGGAGAGACCCAGTACTTC.

The genes are TRBV6-5 and TRBJ1-1, with 7 nucleotides matching TRBD1. After removal of 11 bases from V and 4 bases from J, the junction contained 7 bases not matched to a gene. Germline lookup yields CDR1 MNHEY and CDR2 SVGAGI. The CDR3 loop spans 12 amino acids. In nucleotides, the CDR3 is TGTGCCGCAACCTACAGGGGCACTGAAGCTTTCTTT. Its protein is CAATYRGTEAFF.

Regarding this clone: This specimen includes other DNA sequences encoding the same CDR3. This chain connects TRBV18 to TRBJ2-7; TRBD2 is a possible D gene (5 bases). The CDR3 covers 14 residues. Trimming left V 3 bases short and J 5 bases short, with 14 bases between. The germline V gene encodes CDR1 KGHSH and CDR2 LQKENI. In DNA form, the CDR3 reads TGTGCCAGCTCACCCCCTCATAAGAGGGACGAGCAGTACTTC. Translation gives CASSPPHKRDEQYF.

In its sample, this clone was seen a few times. This chain uses TRBV30 with TRBJ2-1, with TRBD2 matching over 7 bases. This CDR3 comprises 13 residues. CDR1 is GTSNPN, CDR2 SVGIG, per germline (reference sequence). The CDR3 sequence is CAGTKQDYNEQFF. CDR3 bases: TGTGCTGGGACTAAACAGGACTACAATGAGCAGTTCTTC.